The rows below give T cell receptor beta chains drawn from one sample of a study of cytomegalovirus exposure and HLA in healthy donors. Here immunoSEQ multiplex PCR was the method, and the copy in TCRdb shows in-frame clones only, minus some. The sample shows some 190,000 clones, around 80% of them seen only once. The sample consisted of PBMCs. These receptors were collected from a girl between 5 and 17 years old in good health and CMV-seropositive. Each CDR3 is given with its conserved first and last residue. A D gene is named only where the DNA matches it firmly. Rows may omit the clone size; those that give it use once, few, many or a size class.

CDR3	DNA	size	V	J	D
CASNYNTGGLTEAFF	TGTGCCAGCAACTACAACACAGGGGGACTCACTGAAGCTTTCTTT	.	TRBV7-9	TRBJ1-1	TRBD1
CASSLGLPNTEAFF	TGTGCCAGCAGTTTGGGACTTCCGAACACTGAAGCTTTCTTT	.	TRBV6-6	TRBJ1-1	.
CASGPGQGVTKLFF	TGTGCTAGTGGTCCCGGACAGGGCGTTACAAAACTGTTTTTT	.	TRBV12-5	TRBJ1-4	TRBD1
CASSRDFNSYEQYF	TGTGCCAGCAGCCGGGACTTTAACTCCTACGAGCAGTACTTC	few	TRBV6-1	TRBJ2-7	.
CASSADRGNEKLFF	TGTGCCAGCAGCGCCGACAGGGGGAATGAAAAACTGTTTTTT	few	TRBV9	TRBJ1-4	TRBD1
CASIQGDGRDGYTF	TGTGCCAGCATCCAGGGGGACGGGCGAGATGGCTACACCTTC	.	TRBV6-5	TRBJ1-2	TRBD1
CASNMGRGLQETQYF	TGTGCCAGCAACATGGGTCGGGGATTGCAAGAGACCCAGTACTTC	.	TRBV7-9	TRBJ2-5	.
CASSLGTSGRYEQFF	TGCGCCAGCAGCTTGGGGACTAGCGGGAGGTATGAGCAGTTCTTC	once	TRBV5-1	TRBJ2-1	TRBD2
CASSLGSLAGAAGELFF	TGTGCCAGCAGTTTGGGCTCCCTAGCGGGAGCCGCCGGGGAGCTGTTTTTT	.	TRBV27	TRBJ2-2	TRBD2
CASSHGGLEQFF	TGCGCCAGCAGCCACGGCGGACTAGAGCAGTTCTTC	.	TRBV4-1	TRBJ2-1	.
CASTPQAGVTVF	TGTGCCAGTACTCCTCAAGCGGGGGTTACGGTCTTC	.	TRBV19	TRBJ2-1	TRBD2
CASSVGTSGIWGRRNEQFF	TGCGCCAGCAGCGTCGGGACTAGCGGGATTTGGGGGCGCCGCAATGAGCAGTTCTTC	.	TRBV5-1	TRBJ2-1	TRBD2
CASSYLAGGLYEQYF	TGTGCCAGTAGTTATCTGGCGGGAGGTCTATACGAGCAGTACTTC	.	TRBV19	TRBJ2-7	TRBD2
CAWSKGQKFYEQYF	TGTGCCTGGTCTAAGGGACAGAAGTTCTACGAGCAGTACTTC	.	TRBV30	TRBJ2-7	TRBD1
CASSLRYQSIVRELSGNTIYF	TGCGCCAGCAGCCTAAGATATCAATCTATAGTCAGGGAACTCTCTGGAAACACCATATATTTT	.	TRBV4-1	TRBJ1-3	.
CASSLTQGGVQYF	TGTGCCAGCAGCTTAACCCAGGGTGGGGTGCAGTACTTC	.	TRBV11-1	TRBJ2-7	.
CASSRYQGNEQYF	TGTGCCAGCAGTCGATACCAGGGGAACGAGCAGTACTTC	.	TRBV25-1	TRBJ2-7	.
CATSGLKGRAEAFF	TGTGCCACCAGCGGCCTTAAGGGGAGGGCTGAAGCTTTCTTT	.	TRBV15	TRBJ1-1	.
CAISELWSPRDTEAFF	TGTGCCATCAGTGAGTTGTGGAGCCCCAGGGACACTGAAGCTTTCTTT	.	TRBV10-3	TRBJ1-1	.
CASSWGDLAKNIQYF	TGTGCCAGCAGCTGGGGGGATCTAGCCAAAAACATTCAGTACTTC	.	TRBV11-2	TRBJ2-4	.
CAWSADRVGKNIQYF	TGTGCCTGGAGTGCCGACAGGGTGGGCAAAAACATTCAGTACTTC	.	TRBV30	TRBJ2-4	TRBD1
CASSSGLYNEQFF	TGCGCCAGCAGCTCCGGACTCTACAATGAGCAGTTCTTC	.	TRBV5-1	TRBJ2-1	.
CASSSLAGSNQPQHF	TGTGCCAGCAGTTCATTGGCGGGGAGCAATCAGCCCCAGCATTTT	.	TRBV27	TRBJ1-5	.
CASSVTGVSYEQYF	TGTGCCAGCAGTGTGACAGGGGTTTCCTACGAGCAGTACTTC	.	TRBV2	TRBJ2-7	TRBD1
CAISELLTGNYGYTF	TGTGCCATCAGTGAGCTCTTAACAGGGAACTATGGCTACACCTTC	.	TRBV10-3	TRBJ1-2	.
CASSENTGASNIQYF	TGTGCCAGCAGTGAAAACACGGGAGCTTCGAACATTCAGTACTTC	.	TRBV2	TRBJ2-4	.
CASGFPGETQYF	TGTGCTAGTGGTTTTCCAGGAGAGACCCAGTACTTC	.	TRBV12-5	TRBJ2-5	.
CASSPREGELFF	TGTGCCAGCAGCCCCCGGGAGGGGGAGCTGTTTTTT	.	TRBV7-9	TRBJ2-2	.
CASSTGTAQETQYF	TGTGCCAGCAGCACCGGGACAGCTCAAGAGACCCAGTACTTC	.	TRBV5-5	TRBJ2-5	TRBD1
CASCWTGRTCEQYF	TGTGCCAGCTGTTGGACAGGGCGGACCTGCGAGCAGTACTTC	few	TRBV7-9	TRBJ2-7	TRBD1
CASSYSTAEGYTF	TGTGCCAGCAGTTACTCGACCGCGGAAGGCTACACCTTC	.	TRBV6-5	TRBJ1-2	.
CASSLLQGGTEAFF	TGTGCCAGCAGTTTATTACAGGGGGGGACTGAAGCTTTCTTT	.	TRBV27	TRBJ1-1	TRBD1
CASSRQGLNEQFF	TGTGCCAGCAGCAGACAGGGCCTTAATGAGCAGTTCTTC	.	TRBV7-3	TRBJ2-1	TRBD1
CASSETASGYEQYF	TGTGCCAGCAGTGAAACAGCTTCAGGGTACGAGCAGTACTTC	once	TRBV6-1	TRBJ2-7	.
CAITSEGGRANEQFF	TGTGCCATCACCTCCGAGGGCGGGAGGGCCAATGAGCAGTTCTTC	.	TRBV10-3	TRBJ2-1	TRBD2
CASSSNPGTSGPSYNEQFF	TGTGCCAGCAGCTCCAACCCTGGGACTAGCGGGCCGTCCTACAATGAGCAGTTCTTC	.	TRBV7-9	TRBJ2-1	TRBD2
CASRRGTSGKLFF	TGTGCCAGCAGACGAGGGACTAGCGGGAAGCTGTTTTTT	.	TRBV7-2	TRBJ2-2	TRBD2
CASSKGRLRGLGYEQYF	TGTGCCAGCAGCAAAGGACGGCTGAGGGGGCTTGGCTACGAGCAGTACTTC	.	TRBV21-1	TRBJ2-7	.
CASSSLRERSTEAFF	TGTGCCAGCAGCTCTCTCAGGGAAAGGAGCACTGAAGCTTTCTTT	.	TRBV11-2	TRBJ1-1	.
CASSQGGTSGVGWITQYF	TGCGCCAGCAGCCAAGGGGGGACTAGCGGGGTGGGTTGGATCACGCAGTATTTT	.	TRBV4-1	TRBJ2-3	TRBD2
CASVLAGVYREQYF	TGTGCCAGCGTCCTAGCGGGAGTGTATCGTGAGCAGTACTTC	.	TRBV19	TRBJ2-7	TRBD2
CAIMGDSTDTQYF	TGTGCCATCATGGGCGATAGCACAGATACGCAGTATTTT	.	TRBV10-3	TRBJ2-3	.
CASSVPSSGVYNEQFF	TGTGCCAGCAGTGTCCCGTCTAGCGGAGTATACAATGAGCAGTTCTTC	.	TRBV2	TRBJ2-1	TRBD2
CASSIGTLYEQYF	TGTGCCAGTAGTATTGGGACACTTTACGAGCAGTACTTC	.	TRBV19	TRBJ2-7	.
CASTMDRFREAFF	TGTGCCAGCACCATGGACAGGTTCCGTGAAGCTTTCTTT	once	TRBV11-2	TRBJ1-1	TRBD1
CASRPRDTNTGELFF	TGTGCCAGCAGACCCCGGGACACCAACACCGGGGAGCTGTTTTTT	.	TRBV28	TRBJ2-2	.
CASSSTGILGDTQYF	TGCGCCAGCAGCTCTACAGGGATACTAGGAGATACGCAGTATTTT	.	TRBV5-1	TRBJ2-3	.
CASSIGGGGVGSYNEQFF	TGTGCCAGCAGCATAGGCGGGGGAGGGGTAGGTTCCTACAATGAGCAGTTCTTC	.	TRBV7-6	TRBJ2-1	TRBD2
CASTQKVAREVPGEQFF	TGTGCCAGCACCCAAAAGGTCGCCCGGGAGGTTCCAGGTGAGCAGTTCTTC	.	TRBV27	TRBJ2-1	TRBD2
CATSRLDSTDTQYF	TGTGCCACCAGCAGGCTAGACAGTACAGATACGCAGTATTTT	.	TRBV15	TRBJ2-3	.
CASSPRLAGGPKNEQFF	TGTGCCAGCAGCCCCCGACTAGCGGGAGGGCCGAAGAATGAGCAGTTCTTC	.	TRBV7-9	TRBJ2-1	TRBD2